This paragraph covers one TCR beta chain sequence. Its specific antigen is unknown. No much larger clone is present one base from it, and per-base qualities are unavailable. Receptor libraries were prepared by the immunoSEQ multiplex PCR assay. This is the immuneACCESS table as TCRdb keeps it, with only in-frame sequences that have V and J called. A part of the clones is gone; compared with another copy, unresolved V genes explain less than half, and the rest is unexplained. Within this sample are 9,500 to 15,000 clones, with 92% of them counted one time only. About 9% of the sample lies in the top ten. CDR1 and CDR2 (LNHDA, SQIVND) derive from the germline V gene (reference sequence). V is shortened by 5 bases, J by 2 bases, and the region joining them spans 10 bases. The CDR3 sequence holds 13 residues, the cysteine and phenylalanine included. The sequence is cut down to CDR3 DNA, 39 bases in frame from base 1.

This sample is part of a study of technical replicates of blood from several donors (dated 2017 in TCRdb). This TCR came from a human donor in good health. Material for sequencing was PBMCs. Recombination joined TRBV19 with TRBJ2-7, with no confidently assigned D gene. The CDR3 has the sequence CASSLKLTYEQYF. The bases are TGTGCCAGTAGTCTAAAATTAACCTACGAGCAGTACTTC.